This TCR beta chain originates from a study of STAT3 mutations in large granular lymphocyte leukemia. Repertoires were generated with immunoSEQ multiplex PCR, while TCRdb's copy carries only in-frame clones and drops some. The sample lists around 26,000 clones, approximately 94% seen once, with about 6.5% in the top ten. Study-wide findings and caveats: Variable sampling intervals and differing treatment regimens complicated linking therapy response to TCR clonal burden changes. In T-cell large granular lymphocyte leukemia, about half of patients showed multiple immunodominant subclonotypes. All newly emerging clones after therapy were STAT3 wild type.

A note on this clone: Antigen: not known.

CDR3 length: 18 amino acids. V dropped 5 bases and J dropped 2; count of bases not matched to a gene: 16. Looked up from germline, CDR1 is MDHEN and CDR2 is SYDVKM. The genes are TRBV28 and TRBJ2-3; TRBD1 matches 7 bases. Sequencing used peripheral blood mononuclear cells. The TCR originated in a man aged 40-50 years with T-cell large granular lymphocyte leukemia. Some clones in this sample may be carry-over from other donors' samples. The CDR3 sequence: CASSHAIIRDSNTDTQYF. Written as DNA, the CDR3 is TGTGCCAGCAGTCACGCTATTATCCGGGACAGCAACACAGATACGCAGTATTTT.